One sample yielded the 21 T cell receptor beta chains listed below, sequenced in a study of shared clonotypes between healthy human individuals. TCRdb's table, derived via immunoSEQ multiplex PCR, lists solely in-frame clones and lacks some. The sample has about 670,000 clones; about three quarters are singletons. The source material was memory CD4+ T cells sorted from blood. Specified subset: CD45RA-negative fraction. The receptor source for this set is a woman in her thirties in good health.

Concerning this clone itself: Other DNA sequences in this sample translate to the same CDR3. The chain uses TRBV7-9 and TRBJ2-7; no clear D gene. This CDR3 region has 11 residues. Germline lookup yields CDR1 SEHNR and CDR2 FQNEAQ (reference sequence). With 2 bases removed from V and 5 bases from J, the gap between germline ends came to 4 bases. This CDR3 is CASSLTDEQYF. DNA for the CDR3: TGTGCCAGCAGCTTAACCGACGAGCAGTACTTC.

A note on this clone: This same CDR3 is encoded by further DNA sequences in the sample. This rearrangement joins TRBV19 to TRBJ2-7; D is unresolved. This CDR3 is built from 13 residues. Per germline, CDR1 LNHDA and CDR2 SQIVND (reference sequence). The germline V and J ends were trimmed by 5 bases and 6 bases, with 14 bases remaining between them. CDR3: CASSPRQGGEQYF. Written as DNA, the CDR3 is TGTGCCAGTAGTCCCCGGCAAGGCGGCGAGCAGTACTTC.

The table lists this clone with a count of one. This chain links TRBV10-3 with TRBJ1-5; D is undetermined. Germline V gene lookup returns CDR1 ENHRY and CDR2 SYGVKD. The V end was cut by 2 bases, the J end by 2 bases, with 4 bases between. CDR3 length: 13 residues. CDR3 residues: CAISEVGNQPQHF. In nucleotides, the CDR3 is TGTGCCATCAGTGAGGTAGGCAATCAGCCCCAGCATTTT.

The chain recombines TRBV15 with TRBJ2-1, with D hard to call. Germline CDR1 and CDR2: LNHNV and YYDKDF (reference sequence). V was cut by 11 bases and J by 8 bases, with 19 bases left in between. The CDR3 has 13 residues. The CDR3 bases are TGTGCCGCCCAGAGAAGGGATGATGATGAGCAGTTCTTC. Amino acid sequence: CAAQRRDDDEQFF. Together with reference TRBV15 and TRBJ2-1, the CDR3 gives the full variable domain: DAMVIQNPRYQVTQFGKPVTLSCSQTLNHNVMYWYQQKSSQAPKLLFHYYDKDFNNEADTPDNFQSRRPNTSFCFLDIRSPGLGDTAMYLCAAQRRDDDEQFFGPGTRLTVL.

CDR3 amino acids: CASSSGLGGSGANVLTF. The CDR3, as DNA: TGTGCCAGCAGTTCGGGACTAGGGGGCTCTGGGGCCAACGTCCTGACTTTC. This rearrangement joins TRBV27 to TRBJ2-6; 8 bases agree with TRBD2. V dropped 4 bases and J dropped 0; count of bases not matched to a gene: 5. The CDR3 has 17 amino acids. Germline CDR1 reads MNHEY; CDR2 reads SMNVEV (reference sequence).

The chain is built from TRBV5-4 and TRBJ1-5, with a weak D call TRBD1 (5 bases). The V end was cut by 2 bases, the J end by 10 bases, with 10 bases between. Per germline, CDR1 SGHNT and CDR2 YYREEE (reference sequence). There are 12 residues in the CDR3. The CDR3: CASSLGTGPQHF. The CDR3 bases are TGTGCCAGCAGCTTAGGGACCGGACCCCAGCATTTT.

This clone showed up just a few times. The chain has TRBV18 and TRBJ2-3; D might be TRBD2 (5 bases). This CDR3 contains 14 residues. CDR1 is KGHSH, CDR2 LQKENI, per germline. The ends were cut back, 1 base at V and 0 bases at J, with 5 bases in the middle. The chain's CDR3 is CASSPQRSTDTQYF. The CDR3, as DNA: TGTGCCAGCTCACCACAGCGGAGCACAGATACGCAGTATTTT. The complete variable domain, with remaining parts taken from reference TRBV18 and TRBJ2-3, reads NAGVMQNPRHLVRRRGQEARLRCSPMKGHSHVYWYRQLPEEGLKFMVYLQKENIIDESGMPKERFSAEFPKEGPSILRIQQVVRGDSAAYFCASSPQRSTDTQYFGPGTRLTVL.

V usage is TRBV2 and J usage is TRBJ2-7; the match to TRBD1 covers 9 bases. The V segment lost 3 bases and the J segment 5 bases; nucleotides outside the gene matches: 8. Per germline, CDR1 SNHLY and CDR2 FYNNEI. This CDR3 is 15 amino acids long. CDR3 bases: TGTGCCAGCAGTGATAAAAGGGACAGGGCGCACGAGCAGTACTTC. Its translation is CASSDKRDRAHEQYF.

This clone came up a few times. The V gene is TRBV19, the J gene TRBJ2-3, with D perhaps TRBD1 or TRBD2 (6 bases each). The CDR3 sequence is 15 residues long. CDR1 is LNHDA and CDR2 is SQIVND in the germline V gene (reference sequence). Deletions cut 3 bases from V and 4 bases from J, with 14 bases between. CDR3 protein: CASSIRPGAPDTQYF. CDR3 DNA: TGTGCCAGTAGTATTCGCCCGGGGGCCCCAGATACGCAGTATTTT.

This clone occurred once. The gene calls are TRBV30 and TRBJ1-5, with D tentatively TRBD1 (6 bases). V lost 3 bases and J 9 bases, leaving 15 bases between the germline ends. Germline values: CDR1 GTSNPN, CDR2 SVGIG (reference sequence). The CDR3 has 13 residues. The CDR3 sequence is CAWSQRGSSPQHF. For the CDR3, the DNA is TGTGCCTGGAGCCAAAGGGGGTCCTCGCCCCAGCATTTT. Filled out from reference TRBV30 and TRBJ1-5, the complete variable domain reads SQTIHQWPATLVQPVGSPLSLECTVEGTSNPNLYWYRQAAGRGLQLLFYSVGIGQISSEVPQNLSASRPQDRQFILSSKKLLLSDSGFYLCAWSQRGSSPQHFGDGTRLSIL.

The J gene is TRBJ2-5, the V gene TRBV6-6; 10 nucleotides line up with TRBD2. The CDR3 runs 16 residues. The ends lost 2 bases at V and 5 bases at J; junction bases unmatched: 8. Germline lookup yields CDR1 MNHNY and CDR2 SVGAGI (reference sequence). The CDR3 sequence: CASSYVRLAGDETQYF. The CDR3 region has the DNA TGTGCCAGCAGTTACGTGCGTCTAGCGGGAGACGAGACCCAGTACTTC.

The CDR3 sequence is CASAQGPLNQPQHF. In nucleotides, the CDR3 is TGTGCCAGCGCACAGGGGCCCCTCAATCAGCCCCAGCATTTT. The chain couples TRBV2 to TRBJ1-5; TRBD1 agrees at 7 bases. Germline-derived CDR1 and CDR2 are SNHLY and FYNNEI. CDR3 length equals 14 residues. The V gene end was trimmed by 8 bases and the J gene end by 3 bases; junction bases not matched to a gene: 7. Supplemented by reference TRBV2 and TRBJ1-5, the full variable domain reads EPEVTQTPSHQVTQMGQEVILRCVPISNHLYFYWYRQILGQKVEFLVSFYNNEISEKSEIFDDQFSVERPDGSNFTLKIRSTKLEDSAMYFCASAQGPLNQPQHFGDGTRLSIL.

This rearrangement joins TRBV28 to TRBJ2-3, with TRBD2 matching 10 bases. CDR1 is MDHEN and CDR2 is SYDVKM in the germline V gene. The CDR3 sequence is 17 residues long. The V segment lost 3 bases and the J segment 5 bases; nucleotides outside the gene matches: 11. CDR3 DNA sequence: TGTGCCAGCAGTTTTTACCTAGCGGGAGTTCCGGGAGATACGCAGTATTTT. Translating gives CASSFYLAGVPGDTQYF.

This chain uses TRBV5-5 with TRBJ2-3; D gene ambiguous. Looked up from germline, CDR1 is SGHKS and CDR2 is YYEKEE (reference sequence). The CDR3 has 14 amino acids. The V end lost 4 bases, the J end lost 2 bases, and 11 bases lay between the germline ends. The CDR3 DNA sequence: TGTGCCAGCAGCCCCACGGGCCTCACAGATACGCAGTATTTT. It encodes CASSPTGLTDTQYF.

This chain uses TRBV13 with TRBJ2-2; D perhaps matches TRBD1 (6 bases). The ends were cut back, 5 bases at V and 0 bases at J, with 13 bases in the middle. CDR3 length equals 16 residues. CDR1 is PRHDT, CDR2 FYEKMQ, per germline (reference sequence). This chain's CDR3 is CASSPRRGSNTGELFF. The CDR3 region has the DNA TGTGCCAGCAGCCCGAGAAGGGGGTCGAACACCGGGGAGCTGTTTTTT.

V is TRBV28 and J is TRBJ1-5; D not resolved. Looked up from germline, CDR1 is MDHEN and CDR2 is SYDVKM. This CDR3 spans 13 amino acids. V was cut by 3 bases and J by 0 bases, with 3 bases left in between. The CDR3 here is CASSFFSNQPQHF. DNA for the CDR3: TGTGCCAGCAGTTTTTTTAGCAATCAGCCCCAGCATTTT.

This sequence joins TRBV5-1 and TRBJ2-5, with D maybe TRBD2 (6 bases). The ends were cut back, 4 bases at V and 7 bases at J, with 14 bases in the middle. This CDR3 contains 13 residues. Germline loops: CDR1 SGHRS, CDR2 YFSETQ. The CDR3 is CASSPSERGTQYF. For the CDR3, the DNA is TGCGCCAGCAGCCCTAGCGAACGAGGGACCCAGTACTTC.

The chain is built from TRBV11-2 and TRBJ2-5; D gene unclear. The germline V and J ends were trimmed by 5 bases and 1 base, with 14 bases remaining between them. This CDR3 comprises 15 residues. Germline CDR1 is SGHAT and CDR2 is FQNNGV. The CDR3 coding sequence is TGTGCCAGCAGCCCAGGATTGGTCCGCCAAGAGACCCAGTACTTC. It codes for CASSPGLVRQETQYF.

The chain is built from TRBV6-4 and TRBJ2-1, with a possible D match to TRBD2 (6 bases). CDR3 length equals 15 residues. V was clipped by 2 bases and J by 0 bases, with 8 bases between them. CDR1 is MRHNA, CDR2 SNTAGT, per germline. For the CDR3, the DNA is TGTGCCAGCAGTGACCCCGGGAGCTCCTACAATGAGCAGTTCTTC. It is translated as CASSDPGSSYNEQFF.

The chain links TRBV15 to TRBJ2-3; a weak D match, TRBD1 (8 bases). Trimming took off 2 bases at V and 4 bases at J, with 13 bases between the two ends. The CDR3 runs 15 residues. Germline CDR1 and CDR2: LNHNV and YYDKDF (reference sequence). The CDR3 spells CATSRSTGGADTQYF. The CDR3 DNA sequence: TGTGCCACCAGCAGAAGCACAGGGGGGGCAGATACGCAGTATTTT.

The rearrangement uses TRBV5-1 and TRBJ2-1; tentatively, D is TRBD2 (5 bases). The V gene's germline CDR1 is SGHRS and CDR2 YFSETQ. CDR3 length equals 14 residues. V dropped 0 bases and J dropped 8 bases, with 12 bases sitting between them. CDR3 loop: CASSLGDYSHEQFF. The CDR3 DNA follows: TGCGCCAGCAGCTTGGGCGACTATTCACATGAGCAGTTCTTC.